This TCR beta chain was obtained from a study of metastatic and nonmetastatic thyroid tumors. The wider study: Thyroid patients, malignant and benign, had repertoires compared across blood and tumor or nodule tissue. Overall study results and limits: Significantly higher TCR beta diversity was reportedly seen in malignant thyroid tumors than benign nodules, in blood and tumor.

The CDR3 contains 15 residues. V lost 7 bases and J lost 2, with 14 bases in between. Looked up from germline, CDR1 is WSHSY and CDR2 is SAAADI. TCRdb called clones again from the PCR reads with MiXCR. The table lists roughly 20,000 clones, less than 20% of them singletons. Ten or more counts support this clone. Its antigen remains unknown. Until they underwent thyroid surgery, no patient had received any treatment. The TCR sequence derives from a male donor with papillary thyroid cancer or a benign thyroid nodule (not recorded which). Some clones in this sample may be carry-over from other donors' samples. The chain carries TRBV10-2 and TRBJ2-2; D is undetermined. Sequencing was carried out using adjacent normal tissue. The chain's CDR3 is CASKGQATNTGELFF. CDR3 coding DNA: TGCGCCAGCAAGGGCCAGGCGACCAACACCGGGGAGCTGTTTTTT.